Below, 32 T cell receptor beta chains from the same sample are listed, as sequenced in a study of cytomegalovirus exposure and HLA in healthy donors. Method: immunoSEQ multiplex PCR; TCRdb's copy keeps in-frame clones and lacks some. The sample lists 150,000 to 200,000 clones, roughly 84% seen once, with 10% to 13% in the top ten. The sequenced sample was PBMCs. All receptors come from a man younger than 40 in good health and CMV-seropositive.

The gene calls are TRBV6-5 and TRBJ1-4; 7 nucleotides line up with TRBD1. The CDR3 loop spans 15 amino acids. Germline V CDR1 and CDR2: MNHEY, SVGAGI. V shed 0 bases and J 8 bases; nucleotides not matched to a gene: 6. This CDR3 is CASSYSGTAEEKLFF. CDR3 coding DNA: TGTGCCAGCAGTTACTCCGGGACAGCGGAAGAAAAACTGTTTTTT.

The CDR3 bases are TGTGCCAGCAGTATAGCGGGAGGGCCTCACGAGCAGTACTTC. Protein sequence: CASSIAGGPHEQYF. The V call is TRBV7-2, the J call TRBJ2-7, with 11 bases that match TRBD2. After removal of 6 bases from V and 5 bases from J, the junction contained 6 bases not matched to a gene. CDR1 SGHTA and CDR2 FQGNSA come from the germline V gene. This CDR3 spans 14 amino acids.

The chain joins TRBV7-9 to TRBJ2-2; a possible D gene is TRBD1 (5 bases). The germline CDR1 and CDR2 sequences are SEHNR and FQNEAQ (reference sequence). The CDR3 runs 15 residues. Trimming removed 4 bases at V and 6 bases at J, with 15 bases between. CDR3: CASSSSKGYAGELFF. The CDR3 DNA sequence: TGTGCCAGCAGCTCCTCTAAGGGGTATGCCGGGGAGCTGTTTTTT.

The chain links TRBV5-1 to TRBJ2-3, with D perhaps TRBD2 (6 bases). The CDR3 totals 14 residues. Between the trimmed V and J ends, which lost 2 bases and 3 bases, there was a span of 10 bases. Germline V gene sequence: CDR1 SGHRS, CDR2 YFSETQ. The CDR3 region has the DNA TGCGCCAGCAGCTTCGCTCTAGCGACAGATACGCAGTATTTT. As protein: CASSFALATDTQYF.

This clone has just a few counts. This chain uses TRBV19 with TRBJ1-1, with 7 bases fitting TRBD1. Germline CDR1 LNHDA, CDR2 SQIVND (reference sequence). With 7 bases clipped from V and 4 bases from J, the junction kept 9 bases outside the gene matches. The CDR3 is 14 residues long. CDR3 sequence (DNA): TGTGCCAGTAAGCGACAGGGAAGGGGCACTGAAGCTTTCTTT. This sequence encodes CASKRQGRGTEAFF.

The chain carries TRBV19 and TRBJ2-7, with TRBD2 matching over 9 bases. CDR1 and CDR2 from the germline V gene are LNHDA and SQIVND (reference sequence). J lost 6 bases, V lost 5 bases, and 8 bases had no gene match. The CDR3 covers 14 residues. The CDR3 nucleotides are TGTGCCAGTAGTCTCCAGACTAGCGGACCCGAGCAGTACTTC. It is translated as CASSLQTSGPEQYF.

The CDR3 nucleotides are TGTGCCAGCAGCTTAAGTTGGAGGCAAGAGACCCAGTACTTC. Translated, it gives CASSLSWRQETQYF. The gene calls are TRBV7-6 and TRBJ2-5; TRBD2 might be the D (5 bases). CDR1 is SGHVS, CDR2 FNYEAQ, per germline. V lost 2 bases, J lost 2 bases, and 9 bases lay in between. This CDR3 has 14 amino acids.

CDR3 amino acids: CASSATGVYEQYF. In nucleotides, the CDR3 is TGTGCCAGCAGTGCTACAGGGGTCTACGAGCAGTACTTC. This chain connects TRBV25-1 to TRBJ2-7; 7 positions match TRBD1. The CDR3 totals 13 residues. The germline V gene encodes CDR1 MGHDK and CDR2 SYGVNS. The V and J ends lost 4 bases and 3 bases, in that order; junction bases with no gene match: 3.

The V and J genes are TRBV9 and TRBJ2-1, with 8 bases matching TRBD2. J was trimmed by 7 bases and V by 6 bases; bases with no gene match: 12. CDR3 size: 15 residues. Germline V gene data show CDR1 as SGDLS and CDR2 as YYNGEE. In nucleotides, the CDR3 is TGTGCCAGCACCCCTCAGAGTAGCGGGATGAATGAGCAGTTCTTC. Protein product: CASTPQSSGMNEQFF.

The chain links TRBV18 to TRBJ2-1; 11 nucleotides agree with TRBD2. CDR1 is KGHSH and CDR2 is LQKENI in the germline V gene. The CDR3 is made up of 16 amino acids. V shed 3 bases, J shed 3 bases, and the junction held 4 bases outside the gene matches. The CDR3 DNA reads TGTGCCAGCTCACCCACGACTAGCGGGATCTACAATGAGCAGTTCTTC. It encodes CASSPTTSGIYNEQFF.

This clone was found a few times. Within the sample, other DNA sequences also encode this same CDR3. This chain links TRBV28 with TRBJ1-2; D unclear. This CDR3 region has 14 residues. The germline gives CDR1 MDHEN, CDR2 SYDVKM. Trimming cost V 3 bases and J 0 bases, with 8 bases left between them. The CDR3 spells CASSFGGSNYGYTF. As DNA, the CDR3 is TGTGCCAGCAGTTTCGGAGGTTCTAACTATGGCTACACCTTC.

The chain employs TRBV30 and TRBJ2-3, with D perhaps matching TRBD1 (6 bases). Trimming cost V 4 bases and J 10 bases, with 15 bases left between them. Germline assignment: CDR1 GTSNPN and CDR2 SVGIG (reference sequence). This CDR3 region has 12 residues. The CDR3 reads CAWNSGGRAQYF. In DNA, the CDR3 is TGTGCCTGGAATTCTGGGGGCCGGGCGCAGTATTTT.

The genes are TRBV7-3 and TRBJ2-6; tentative D call: TRBD2 (5 bases). V was trimmed by 5 bases and J by 0 bases, leaving 11 bases between them. The CDR3 sequence is 16 residues long. The germline CDR1 and CDR2 sequences are SGHTA and FQGTGA. CDR3 DNA: TGTGCCAGCAGCCCCGAGGGCTCCTCTGGGGCCAACGTCCTGACTTTC. It yields the protein CASSPEGSSGANVLTF.

The chain uses TRBV5-4 and TRBJ1-2; D possibly corresponds to TRBD1 (6 bases). Per germline, CDR1 SGHNT and CDR2 YYREEE (reference sequence). Between the trimmed V and J ends, which lost 0 bases and 5 bases, there was a span of 11 bases. The CDR3 has 14 residues. Here the CDR3 reads CASSLGAQGYGYTF. CDR3 coding DNA: TGTGCCAGCAGCTTGGGGGCACAGGGATATGGCTACACCTTC.

The J gene is TRBJ1-2, the V gene TRBV6-6; D is unresolved. Germline-derived CDR1 and CDR2 are MNHNY and SVGAGI (reference sequence). This CDR3 is built from 13 residues. V was cut by 7 bases and J by 5 bases, with 14 bases left in between. The CDR3 DNA follows: TGTGCCAGCATAGGTACAGATCAGTATGGCTACACCTTC. This sequence encodes CASIGTDQYGYTF.

CDR3 residues: CASSIRLAGETQYF. In nucleotides, the CDR3 is TGTGCCAGCAGTATCCGCCTAGCGGGAGAGACCCAGTACTTC. J is TRBJ2-5 and V is TRBV2; 8 bases align to TRBD2. The CDR3 is 14 amino acids. Germline V gene data show CDR1 as SNHLY and CDR2 as FYNNEI. Trimming removed 5 bases from V and 4 bases from J; junction bases left unmatched: 6.

The chain couples TRBV7-2 to TRBJ2-1, with 8 bases matching TRBD2. The CDR3 is 17 amino acids. V shed 1 base and J 3 bases; nucleotides not matched to a gene: 8. The V gene's germline CDR1 is SGHTA and CDR2 FQGNSA. The CDR3 coding sequence is TGTGCCAGCAGCTTAGTACCGCTTGCGGGGGGCTACAATGAGCAGTTCTTC. Translated, it gives CASSLVPLAGGYNEQFF.

The V and J genes are TRBV4-1 and TRBJ2-1, with TRBD2 identical over 7 bases. The V segment lost 0 bases and the J segment 3 bases; nucleotides outside the gene matches: 8. Germline CDR1 reads MGHRA; CDR2 reads YSYEKL. The CDR3 is made up of 17 amino acids. CDR3 coding DNA: TGCGCCAGCAGCCAAGAGAGAGGCCTAGCGGTCTACAATGAGCAGTTCTTC. It is translated as CASSQERGLAVYNEQFF.

V is TRBV28 and J is TRBJ2-6, with a possible D match to TRBD2 (6 bases). V was cut by 5 bases and J by 0 bases, with 11 bases left in between. CDR1 is MDHEN and CDR2 is SYDVKM in the germline V gene. This CDR3 has 16 amino acids. CDR3 nucleotide sequence: TGTGCCAGCAGTATTGCGGGATCCTCTGGGGCCAACGTCCTGACTTTC. It is translated as CASSIAGSSGANVLTF. Filled out from reference TRBV28 and TRBJ2-6, the complete variable domain reads DVKVTQSSRYLVKRTGEKVFLECVQDMDHENMFWYRQDPGLGLRLIYFSYDVKMKEKGDIPEGYSVSREKKERFSLILESASTNQTSMYLCASSIAGSSGANVLTFGAGSRLTVL.

This chain connects TRBV7-6 to TRBJ2-7; tentatively, D is TRBD1 (6 bases). This CDR3 region has 14 residues. The germline V and J ends were trimmed by 1 base and 4 bases, with 11 bases remaining between them. Germline V CDR1 and CDR2: SGHVS, FNYEAQ. CDR3 region: CASSLGQTGYEQYF. Here the CDR3 DNA reads TGTGCCAGCAGCTTAGGGCAGACAGGATACGAGCAGTACTTC.

The chain uses TRBV6-5 and TRBJ2-3; tentative D call: TRBD1 (6 bases). Germline lookup yields CDR1 MNHEY and CDR2 SVGAGI. The CDR3 is 16 amino acids. The V end lost 2 bases, the J end lost 1 base, and 13 bases lay between the germline ends. In DNA form, the CDR3 reads TGTGCCAGCAGTTACCACGGACAGAGGGGCACAGATACGCAGTATTTT. This sequence encodes CASSYHGQRGTDTQYF.

The chain couples TRBV7-9 to TRBJ1-3; 8 bases match TRBD1. This CDR3 is 17 amino acids long. Trimming removed 3 bases from V and 0 bases from J; junction bases left unmatched: 7. CDR1 and CDR2 from the germline V gene are SEHNR and FQNEAQ (reference sequence). The CDR3: CASSFLGTGLSGNTIYF. The CDR3 nucleotides are TGTGCCAGCAGCTTCCTCGGGACAGGTCTCTCTGGAAACACCATATATTTT.

This clone was counted only a few times. The chain links TRBV4-3 to TRBJ2-2, with TRBD2 matching 10 bases. Looked up from germline, CDR1 is LGHNA and CDR2 is YSLEER. The V segment lost 5 bases and the J segment 11 bases; nucleotides outside the gene matches: 5. The CDR3 is made up of 13 amino acids. CDR3 nucleotide sequence: TGCGCCAGCAGCTACGGACTAGCGGACGAGCTGTTTTTT. It translates to CASSYGLADELFF.

The V call is TRBV5-1, the J call TRBJ2-7; perhaps TRBD2 as D (5 bases). Trimming left V 1 base short and J 2 bases short, with 10 bases between. CDR3 length: 14 residues. CDR1 and CDR2 from the germline V gene are SGHRS and YFSETQ. This CDR3 is CASSLRGPPYEQYF. The CDR3 DNA reads TGCGCCAGCAGCTTGCGGGGTCCACCCTACGAGCAGTACTTC.

The V gene is TRBV7-6, the J gene TRBJ2-5; the match to TRBD2 covers 8 bases. The CDR3 is 15 amino acids. Trimming cost V 3 bases and J 6 bases; bases outside gene matches: 9. Germline-derived CDR1 and CDR2 are SGHVS and FNYEAQ. CDR3 region: CASSLERGGLKTQYF. CDR3 DNA: TGTGCCAGCAGCTTGGAACGGGGGGGCCTAAAGACCCAGTACTTC.

V usage is TRBV2 and J usage is TRBJ1-5; D possibly corresponds to TRBD1 (6 bases). CDR3 size: 14 residues. Between the trimmed V and J ends, which lost 6 bases and 1 base, there was a span of 10 bases. Germline V gives CDR1 SNHLY, CDR2 FYNNEI. CDR3 region: CASSKDRSNQPQHF. As DNA, the CDR3 is TGTGCCAGCAGCAAGGACAGAAGCAATCAGCCCCAGCATTTT.

The J gene is TRBJ2-7, the V gene TRBV4-3; tentative D call: TRBD1 (5 bases). V was pared by 1 base and J by 0 bases, with 13 bases between. CDR3 length equals 16 residues. Germline-derived CDR1 and CDR2 are LGHNA and YSLEER. CDR3 coding DNA: TGCGCCAGCAGCCAAGGGCTGGGGCTGGGCTCCTACGAGCAGTACTTC. It encodes CASSQGLGLGSYEQYF.

V usage is TRBV9 and J usage is TRBJ2-1, with D hard to call. The CDR3 length is 16 residues. Trimming pared 4 bases from V and 6 bases from J, leaving 20 bases between. Germline V gene lookup returns CDR1 SGDLS and CDR2 YYNGEE. CDR3 residues: CASSPSEAPGANEQFF. CDR3 bases: TGTGCCAGCAGCCCATCCGAGGCACCCGGAGCCAATGAGCAGTTCTTC. The entire variable domain, with the rest obtained from reference TRBV9 and TRBJ2-1, is as follows: DSGVTQTPKHLITATGQRVTLRCSPRSGDLSVYWYQQSLDQGLQFLIQYYNGEERAKGNILERFSAQQFPDLHSELNLSSLELGDSALYFCASSPSEAPGANEQFFGPGTRLTVL.

Note on this clone: Other DNA sequences in this sample translate to the same CDR3. The rearrangement joins TRBV30 to TRBJ2-5; a possible D gene is TRBD1 (5 bases). V was trimmed by 0 bases and J by 5 bases, leaving 10 bases between them. Germline-derived CDR1 and CDR2 are GTSNPN and SVGIG (reference sequence). CDR3 length equals 13 residues. The CDR3 DNA reads as TGTGCCTGGAGTGTAAGACAGAGGGAGACCCAGTACTTC. Protein sequence: CAWSVRQRETQYF.

The V and J genes are TRBV29-1 and TRBJ2-7; TRBD1 matches at 8 bases. J gave up 9 bases and V 7 bases, and 14 bases lay outside the gene matches. CDR3 length: 13 residues. The germline V gene has CDR1 SQVTM and CDR2 ANQGSEA. DNA for the CDR3: TGCAGCGCCCATGGGACAGGTTCTCTCGGGCAGTACTTC. Its protein product is CSAHGTGSLGQYF.

This clone was detected a few times. The junction and the germline gene differ at one end; a read error may be behind it. This chain uses TRBV7-7 with TRBJ2-3; 11 bases are shared with TRBD2. Germline CDR1 SSHAT, CDR2 FNYEAQ (reference sequence). The CDR3 consists of 15 residues. The CDR3 coding sequence is TGTGCTAGCAGTTTGACTAGCGGGAACACAGATACGCAGTATTTT. Residues: CASSLTSGNTDTQYF.

This chain connects TRBV11-1 to TRBJ2-1; 15 nucleotides match TRBD2. The CDR3 contains 17 residues. J lost 7 bases, V lost 5 bases, and 9 bases had no gene match. Germline V lookup: CDR1 SGHAT, CDR2 FQDESV (reference sequence). In nucleotides, the CDR3 is TGTGCCAGCAGCCCTCCGGGACTAGCGGGAGGCCGGAATGAGCAGTTCTTC. Protein sequence: CASSPPGLAGGRNEQFF. The variable domain in full, with the rest retrieved from reference TRBV11-1 and TRBJ2-1, is EAEVAQSPRYKITEKSQAVAFWCDPISGHATLYWYRQILGQGPELLVQFQDESVVDDSQLPKDRFSAERLKGVDSTLKIQPAELGDSAMYLCASSPPGLAGGRNEQFFGPGTRLTVL.